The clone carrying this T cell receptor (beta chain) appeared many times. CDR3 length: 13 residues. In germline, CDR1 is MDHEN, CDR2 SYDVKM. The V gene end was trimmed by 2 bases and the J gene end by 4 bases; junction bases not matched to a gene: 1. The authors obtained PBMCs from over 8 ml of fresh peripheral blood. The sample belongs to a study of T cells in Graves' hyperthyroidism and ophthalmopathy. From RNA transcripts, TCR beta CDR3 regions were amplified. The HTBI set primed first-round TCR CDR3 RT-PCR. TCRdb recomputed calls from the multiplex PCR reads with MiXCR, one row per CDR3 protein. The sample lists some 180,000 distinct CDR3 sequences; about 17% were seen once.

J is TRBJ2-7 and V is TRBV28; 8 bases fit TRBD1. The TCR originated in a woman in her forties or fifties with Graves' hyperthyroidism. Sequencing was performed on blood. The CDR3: CASSLTGGYEQYF. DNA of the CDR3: TGTGCCAGCAGTTTAACAGGGGGGTACGAGCAGTACTTC.